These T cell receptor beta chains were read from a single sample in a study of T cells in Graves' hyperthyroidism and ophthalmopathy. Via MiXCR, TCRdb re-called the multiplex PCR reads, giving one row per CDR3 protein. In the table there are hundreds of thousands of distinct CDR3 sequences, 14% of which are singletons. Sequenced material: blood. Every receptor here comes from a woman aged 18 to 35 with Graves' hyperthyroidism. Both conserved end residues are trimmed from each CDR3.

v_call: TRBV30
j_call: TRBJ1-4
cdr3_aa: AWSNPGGRNEKLF

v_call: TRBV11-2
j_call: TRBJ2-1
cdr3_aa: AGSHPRLAGGRDYNEQF

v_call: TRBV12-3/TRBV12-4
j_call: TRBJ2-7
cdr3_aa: ASSPRTGEQY

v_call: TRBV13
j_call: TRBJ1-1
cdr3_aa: ASSLTGGPTEAF

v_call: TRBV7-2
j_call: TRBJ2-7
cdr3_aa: ASKRDLPSYEQY

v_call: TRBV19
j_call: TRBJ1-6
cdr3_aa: ASRDGENNSPLH

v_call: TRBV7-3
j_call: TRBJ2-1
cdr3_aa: ASSAVRESFNEQF

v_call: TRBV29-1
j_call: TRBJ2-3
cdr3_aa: SVEGHRGTDTQY

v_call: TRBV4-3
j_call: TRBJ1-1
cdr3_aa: ASSQGYAPTDENTEAF

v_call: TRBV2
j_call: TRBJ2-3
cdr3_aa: ASLSLTSGSTDTQY

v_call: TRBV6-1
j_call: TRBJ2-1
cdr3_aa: ASSPGTFSYNEQF

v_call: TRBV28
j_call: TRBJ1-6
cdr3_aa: ASLGQGASPLH

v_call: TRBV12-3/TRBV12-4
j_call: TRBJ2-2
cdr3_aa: ASREGPLGGELF

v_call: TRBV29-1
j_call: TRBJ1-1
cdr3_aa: SVGPGSNTEAF

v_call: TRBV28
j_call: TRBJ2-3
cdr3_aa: ASSLRGAGVDTQY

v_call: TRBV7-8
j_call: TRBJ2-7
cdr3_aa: ASSSRGTSDYEQY

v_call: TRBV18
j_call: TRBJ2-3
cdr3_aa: ASSFGTSGTSDTQY

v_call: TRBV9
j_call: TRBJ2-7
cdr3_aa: ASSVTGVGNEQY

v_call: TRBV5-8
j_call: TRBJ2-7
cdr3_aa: ASSRGTSGVPYEQY

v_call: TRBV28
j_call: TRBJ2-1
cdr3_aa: ARRGLAGVFYNEQF

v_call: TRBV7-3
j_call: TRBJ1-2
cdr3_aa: ASSLTDLSYGYT

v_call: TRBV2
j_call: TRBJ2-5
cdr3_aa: ASSYRTGDLETQY

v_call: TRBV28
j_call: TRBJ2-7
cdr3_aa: ASTETSGRREQY

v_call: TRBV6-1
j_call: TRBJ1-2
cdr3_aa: ASSQHSIGNYGYT

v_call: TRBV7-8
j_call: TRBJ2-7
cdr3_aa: ASREAALSYEQY

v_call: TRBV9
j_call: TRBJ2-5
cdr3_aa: ASSVGTAGETQY

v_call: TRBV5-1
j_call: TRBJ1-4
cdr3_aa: ASSWGTGTEKLF

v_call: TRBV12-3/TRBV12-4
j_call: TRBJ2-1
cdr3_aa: ASIKNTGGNEQF

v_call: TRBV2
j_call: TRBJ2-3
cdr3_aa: ASVRDRNTDTQY

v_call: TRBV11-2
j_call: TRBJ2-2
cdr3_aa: ASSLKGQRLNTGELF

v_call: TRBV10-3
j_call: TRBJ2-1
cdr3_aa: AISGGTSGYNEQF

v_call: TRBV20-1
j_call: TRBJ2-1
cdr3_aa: SALGLGGGNEQF

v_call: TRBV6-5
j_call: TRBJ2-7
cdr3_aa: ASSYSSRTGYGEQY

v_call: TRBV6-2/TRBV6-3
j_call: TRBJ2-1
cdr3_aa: ASSYYGTKSYNEQF

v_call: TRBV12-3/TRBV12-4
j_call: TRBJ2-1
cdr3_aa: ASNTGGYNEQF

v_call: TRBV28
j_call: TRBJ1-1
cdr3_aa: ASNRGPTEAF

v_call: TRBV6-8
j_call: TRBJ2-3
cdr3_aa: ASSSGGLAGESGTDTQY

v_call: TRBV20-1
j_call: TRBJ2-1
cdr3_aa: SASGSWENEQF

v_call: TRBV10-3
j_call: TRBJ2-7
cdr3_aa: ATRLSPDGVPYEQY

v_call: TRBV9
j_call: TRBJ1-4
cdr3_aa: ASSVSGGAATNEKLF

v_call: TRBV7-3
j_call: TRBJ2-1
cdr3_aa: ASSLASGQGGEQF

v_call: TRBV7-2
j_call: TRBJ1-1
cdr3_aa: ASSLGPVTAAF

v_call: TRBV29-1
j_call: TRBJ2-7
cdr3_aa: SVEGQNSYEQY

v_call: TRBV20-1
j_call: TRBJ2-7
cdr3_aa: SAREGAVEAYEQY

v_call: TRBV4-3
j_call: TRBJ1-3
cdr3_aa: ASSQVRGSSSSGNTIY

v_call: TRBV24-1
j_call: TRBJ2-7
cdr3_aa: ATSDAGQGSYEQY

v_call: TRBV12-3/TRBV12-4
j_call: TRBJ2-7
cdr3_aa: ASSPSFGLAVYEQY

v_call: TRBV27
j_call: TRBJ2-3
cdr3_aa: ASKAGGRITDTQY

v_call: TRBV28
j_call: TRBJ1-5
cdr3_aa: ASRQGNQPQH

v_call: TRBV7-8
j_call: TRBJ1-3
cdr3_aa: ASSLRIRSGNTIY

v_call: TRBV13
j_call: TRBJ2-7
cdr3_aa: ASSAEAGTLEQY

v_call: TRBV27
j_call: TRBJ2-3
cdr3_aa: ASRGVVDTQY

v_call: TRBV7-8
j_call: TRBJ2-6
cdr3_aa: ASSLDRASGANVLT

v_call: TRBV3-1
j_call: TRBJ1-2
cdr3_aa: ASSPMTERKGYT

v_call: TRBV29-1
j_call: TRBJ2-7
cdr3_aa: SVLGGQGYEQY

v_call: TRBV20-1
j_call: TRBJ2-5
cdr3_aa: SARTGGGGETQY

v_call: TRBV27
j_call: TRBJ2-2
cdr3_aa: ASSSPGGDCELF

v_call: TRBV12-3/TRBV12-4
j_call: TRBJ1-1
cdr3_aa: ASSRNGAEAF